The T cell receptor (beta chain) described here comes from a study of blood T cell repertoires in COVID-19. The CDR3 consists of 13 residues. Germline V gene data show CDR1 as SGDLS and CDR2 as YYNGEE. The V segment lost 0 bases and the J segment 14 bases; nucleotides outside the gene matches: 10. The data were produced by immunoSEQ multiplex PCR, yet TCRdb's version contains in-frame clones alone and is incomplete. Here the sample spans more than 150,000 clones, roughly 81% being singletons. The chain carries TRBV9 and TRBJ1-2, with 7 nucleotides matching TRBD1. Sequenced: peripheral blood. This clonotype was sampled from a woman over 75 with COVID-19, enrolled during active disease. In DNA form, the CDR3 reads TGTGCCAGCAGCGTAGCTCAACAGGGGCTCCGGACCTTC. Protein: CASSVAQQGLRTF.